A few counts support the clone carrying this T cell receptor (beta chain). The antigen remains undetermined. The germline CDR1 and CDR2 sequences are MNHNY and SVGAGI (reference sequence). The CDR3 has 17 amino acids. V lost 2 bases, J lost 0 bases, and 11 bases lay in between. The sample belongs to a study of T cells in Graves' hyperthyroidism and ophthalmopathy. Study-wide results and limits: The authors' 13 V-J model separated ophthalmopathy from stable hyperthyroidism.

It was RNA transcripts that yielded the amplified TCR beta CDR3 regions. HTBI primers were used for first-round RT-PCR of the TCR CDR3. TCRdb used MiXCR to reprocess the multiplex PCR reads, holding one entry per CDR3 protein. The sample shows some 460,000 distinct CDR3 sequences, 15% to 17% of them seen only once. Clinical symptoms, serum thyroxine and TRAb, thyroid ultrasound and orbital computed tomography were used for the diagnoses. This clonotype was obtained from a woman aged 18-29 years with Graves' hyperthyroidism. The specimen was blood. The chain couples TRBV6-6 to TRBJ1-6; D gene ambiguous. For the CDR3, the DNA is TGTGCCAGCAGTTACGGGCCGGAGAGCTCCTATAATTCACCCCTCCACTTT. Translation gives CASSYGPESSYNSPLHF.